The following is a T cell receptor (beta chain) sequence with its context. The target antigen is unknown. The data belong to a study of T cell responses to AZD1222 COVID-19 vaccine. Study findings and constraints: Donor demographics were predominantly white British with a female majority; clonal diversity may be underestimated. Sampling captured repertoires only after the peak T cell response. Spike-specific TCRs gained breadth and depth after people received two AZD1222 doses.

Germline assignment: CDR1 MNHEY and CDR2 SVGAGI. This CDR3 has 13 amino acids. With 2 bases removed from V and 9 bases from J, the gap between germline ends came to 11 bases. TCRdb keeps only in-frame clones here, not all; method: immunoSEQ multiplex PCR. The sample lists 80,000 or so clones; roughly 80% were seen once. Specimen: peripheral blood, collected on day 0 of AZD1222 vaccination. The chain couples TRBV6-5 to TRBJ1-5; D ambiguous. The clonotype originates from an adult in good health. This CDR3 reads CASSYRREGPQHF. The DNA of the CDR3 is TGTGCCAGCAGTTACCGAAGAGAGGGGCCCCAGCATTTT.